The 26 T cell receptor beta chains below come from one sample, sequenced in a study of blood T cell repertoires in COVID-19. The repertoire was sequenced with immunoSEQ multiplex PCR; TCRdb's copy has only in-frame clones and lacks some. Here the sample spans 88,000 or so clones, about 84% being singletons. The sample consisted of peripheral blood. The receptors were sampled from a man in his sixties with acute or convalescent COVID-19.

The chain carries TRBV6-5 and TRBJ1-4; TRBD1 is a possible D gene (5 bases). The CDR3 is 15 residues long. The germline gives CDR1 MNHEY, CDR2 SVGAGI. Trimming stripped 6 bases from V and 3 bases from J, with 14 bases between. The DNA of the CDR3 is TGTGCCAGCAGAGACACAGGTCTGGCTAATGAAAAACTGTTTTTT. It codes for CASRDTGLANEKLFF.

DNA for the CDR3: TGTGCCAGCAGTTTCTTGACTACTGGGGCCAACGTCCTGACTTTC. It specifies CASSFLTTGANVLTF. The rearrangement uses TRBV27 and TRBJ2-6, with D perhaps matching TRBD2 (5 bases). Trimming removed 3 bases from V and 2 bases from J, with 8 bases in between. Germline V gene sequence: CDR1 MNHEY, CDR2 SMNVEV (reference sequence). The CDR3 spans 15 residues.

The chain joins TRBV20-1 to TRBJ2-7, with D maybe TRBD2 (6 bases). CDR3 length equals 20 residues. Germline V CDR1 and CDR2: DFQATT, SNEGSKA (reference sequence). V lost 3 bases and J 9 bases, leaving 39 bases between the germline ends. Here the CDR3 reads CSASSVAFEASETFGLGQYF. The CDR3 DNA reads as TGCAGTGCTAGTAGTGTCGCGTTTGAAGCTAGCGAGACGTTTGGGCTCGGGCAGTACTTC.

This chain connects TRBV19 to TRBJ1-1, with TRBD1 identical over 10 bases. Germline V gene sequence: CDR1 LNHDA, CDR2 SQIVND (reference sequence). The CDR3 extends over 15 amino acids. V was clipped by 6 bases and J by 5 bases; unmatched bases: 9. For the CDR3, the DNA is TGTGCCAGTAGACCCCGGACAGGGGGGAAGACTGAAGCTTTCTTT. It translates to CASRPRTGGKTEAFF.

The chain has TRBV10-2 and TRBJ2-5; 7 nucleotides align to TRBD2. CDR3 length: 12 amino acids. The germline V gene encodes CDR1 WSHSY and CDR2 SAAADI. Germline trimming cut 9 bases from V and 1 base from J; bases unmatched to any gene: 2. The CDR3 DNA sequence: TGCGCCAGTCGGGAGGTCCAAGAGACCCAGTACTTC. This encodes CASREVQETQYF.

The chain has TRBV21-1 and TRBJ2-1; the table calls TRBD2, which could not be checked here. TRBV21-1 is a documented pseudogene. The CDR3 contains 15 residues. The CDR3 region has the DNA TGTGCCAGGCCAGTACGACCGGGGGAAGAGGATGAGCAGTTCTTC. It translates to CARPVRPGEEDEQFF.

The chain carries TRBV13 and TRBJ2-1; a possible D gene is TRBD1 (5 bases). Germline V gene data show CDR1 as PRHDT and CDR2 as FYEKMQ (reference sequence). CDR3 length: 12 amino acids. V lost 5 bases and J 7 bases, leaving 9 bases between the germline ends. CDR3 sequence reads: CASSTDSNEQFF. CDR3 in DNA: TGTGCCAGCAGCACCGACAGTAATGAGCAGTTCTTC.

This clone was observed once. The CDR3 protein is CASTKTANTEAFF. In DNA, the CDR3 is TGTGCCAGCACCAAGACAGCGAACACTGAAGCTTTCTTT. The chain recombines TRBV7-2 with TRBJ1-1; the D gene is possibly TRBD1 (5 bases). The germline V and J ends were trimmed by 7 bases and 1 base, with 10 bases remaining between them. The CDR3 spans 13 residues. Germline CDR1 and CDR2: SGHTA and FQGNSA.

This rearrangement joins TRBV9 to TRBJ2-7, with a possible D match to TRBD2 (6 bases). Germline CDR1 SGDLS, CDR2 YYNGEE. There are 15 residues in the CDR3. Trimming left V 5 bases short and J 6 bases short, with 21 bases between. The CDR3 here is CASSQVGTAPSEQYF. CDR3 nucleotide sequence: TGTGCCAGCAGTCAAGTGGGGACTGCGCCTTCCGAGCAGTACTTC.

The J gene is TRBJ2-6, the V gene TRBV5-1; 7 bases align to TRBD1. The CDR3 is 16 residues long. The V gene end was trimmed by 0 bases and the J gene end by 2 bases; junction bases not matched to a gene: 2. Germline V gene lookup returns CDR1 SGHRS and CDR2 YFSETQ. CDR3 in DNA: TGCGCCAGCAGCTTGGAGGGGGCGCCTGGGGCCAACGTCCTGACTTTC. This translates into CASSLEGAPGANVLTF.

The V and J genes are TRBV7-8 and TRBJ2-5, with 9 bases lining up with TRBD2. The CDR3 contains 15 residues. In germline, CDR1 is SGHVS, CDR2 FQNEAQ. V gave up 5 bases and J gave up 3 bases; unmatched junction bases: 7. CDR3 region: CASSLSGLAEETQYF. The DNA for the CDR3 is TGTGCCAGCAGCCTTTCGGGACTAGCAGAAGAGACCCAGTACTTC.

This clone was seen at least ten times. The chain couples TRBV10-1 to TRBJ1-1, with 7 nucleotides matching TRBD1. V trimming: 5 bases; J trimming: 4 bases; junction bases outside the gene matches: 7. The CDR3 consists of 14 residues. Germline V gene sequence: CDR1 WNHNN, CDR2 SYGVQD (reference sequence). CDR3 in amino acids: CASSRDRVFTEAFF. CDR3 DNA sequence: TGCGCCAGCAGTCGAGACAGGGTTTTCACTGAAGCTTTCTTT.

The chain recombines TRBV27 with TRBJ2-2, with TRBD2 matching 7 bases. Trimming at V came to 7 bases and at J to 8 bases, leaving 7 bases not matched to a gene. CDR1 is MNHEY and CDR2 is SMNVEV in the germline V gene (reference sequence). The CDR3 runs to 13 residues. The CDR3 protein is CASTQLASGELFF. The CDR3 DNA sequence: TGTGCCAGCACTCAACTAGCGTCGGGGGAGCTGTTTTTT.

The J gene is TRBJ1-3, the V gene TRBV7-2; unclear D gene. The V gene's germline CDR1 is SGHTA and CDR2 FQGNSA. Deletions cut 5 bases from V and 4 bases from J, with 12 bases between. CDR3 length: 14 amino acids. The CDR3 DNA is TGTGCCAGCAGCAGCCGACGGGGAGGAAACACCATATATTTT. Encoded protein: CASSSRRGGNTIYF.

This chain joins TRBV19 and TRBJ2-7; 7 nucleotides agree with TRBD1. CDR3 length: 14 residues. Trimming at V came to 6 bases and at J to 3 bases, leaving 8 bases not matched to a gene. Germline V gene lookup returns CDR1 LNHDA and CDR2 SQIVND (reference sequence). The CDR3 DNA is TGTGCCAGTAGACGAAAACGGGACAGCTACGAGCAGTACTTC. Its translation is CASRRKRDSYEQYF.

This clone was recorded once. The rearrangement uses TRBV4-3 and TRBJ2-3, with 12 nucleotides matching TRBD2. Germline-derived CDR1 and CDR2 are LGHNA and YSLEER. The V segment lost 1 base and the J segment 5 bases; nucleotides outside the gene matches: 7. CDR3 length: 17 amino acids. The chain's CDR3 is CASSQGTSGGHRDTQYF. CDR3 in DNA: TGCGCCAGCAGCCAAGGAACTAGCGGGGGGCACAGAGATACGCAGTATTTT.

CDR3 nucleotide sequence: TGTGCCAGCAGCGCTAGCGGGGGCCGGGAGACCCAGTACTTC. It codes for CASSASGGRETQYF. V and J are TRBV7-2 and TRBJ2-5, with 10 bases aligning to TRBD2. This CDR3 contains 14 residues. The V segment lost 5 bases and the J segment 5 bases; nucleotides outside the gene matches: 5. Germline CDR1 and CDR2: SGHTA and FQGNSA.

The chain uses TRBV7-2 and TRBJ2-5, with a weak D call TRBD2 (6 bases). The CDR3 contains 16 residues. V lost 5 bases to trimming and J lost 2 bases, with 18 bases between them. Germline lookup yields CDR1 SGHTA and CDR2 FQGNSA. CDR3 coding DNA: TGTGCCAGCAGCCTCAGACCGGGACTCGAGCAAGAGACCCAGTACTTC. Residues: CASSLRPGLEQETQYF.

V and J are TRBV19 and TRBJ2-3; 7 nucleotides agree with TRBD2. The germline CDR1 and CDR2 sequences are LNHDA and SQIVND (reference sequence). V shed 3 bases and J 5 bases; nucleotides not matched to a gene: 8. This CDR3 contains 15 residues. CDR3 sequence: CASSIRRELGDTQYF. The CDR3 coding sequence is TGTGCCAGTAGTATTCGGCGGGAGCTAGGAGATACGCAGTATTTT.

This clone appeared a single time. The CDR3: CASSLGTASSSYNEQFF. The CDR3 coding sequence is TGTGCCAGCAGCTTGGGGACAGCCTCCAGCTCCTACAATGAGCAGTTCTTC. J is TRBJ2-1 and V is TRBV5-4, with D perhaps TRBD1 (6 bases). CDR1 is SGHNT and CDR2 is YYREEE in the germline V gene (reference sequence). The V end was cut by 0 bases, the J end by 0 bases, with 13 bases between. The CDR3 spans 17 residues.

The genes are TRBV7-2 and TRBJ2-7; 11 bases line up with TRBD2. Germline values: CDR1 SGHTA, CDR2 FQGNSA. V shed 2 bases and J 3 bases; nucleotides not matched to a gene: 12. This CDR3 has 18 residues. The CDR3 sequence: CASSLIGSSGRFHYEQYF. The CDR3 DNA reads TGTGCCAGCAGCTTAATTGGGTCTAGCGGGAGGTTCCACTACGAGCAGTACTTC.

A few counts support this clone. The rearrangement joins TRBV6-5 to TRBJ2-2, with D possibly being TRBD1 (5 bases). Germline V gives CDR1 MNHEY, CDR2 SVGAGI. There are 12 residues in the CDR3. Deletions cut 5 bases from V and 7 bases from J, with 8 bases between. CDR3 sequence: CASSKGRGELFF. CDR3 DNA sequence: TGTGCCAGCAGTAAGGGGCGCGGGGAGCTGTTTTTT.

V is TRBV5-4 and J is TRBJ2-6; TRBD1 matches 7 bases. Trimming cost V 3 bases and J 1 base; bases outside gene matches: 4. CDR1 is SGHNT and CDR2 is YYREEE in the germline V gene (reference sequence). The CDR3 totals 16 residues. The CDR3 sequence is CASSSGQTSGANVLTF. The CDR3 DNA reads TGTGCCAGCAGCTCGGGACAGACATCTGGGGCCAACGTCCTGACTTTC. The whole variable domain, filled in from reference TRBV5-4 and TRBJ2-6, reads ETGVTQSPTHLIKTRGQQVTLRCSSQSGHNTVSWYQQALGQGPQFIFQYYREEENGRGNFPPRFSGLQFPNYSSELNVNALELDDSALYLCASSSGQTSGANVLTFGAGSRLTVL.

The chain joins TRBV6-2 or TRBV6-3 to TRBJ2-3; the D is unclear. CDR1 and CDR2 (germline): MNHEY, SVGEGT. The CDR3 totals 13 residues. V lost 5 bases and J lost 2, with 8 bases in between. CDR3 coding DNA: TGTGCCAGCAGTCGAGCCCTCACAGATACGCAGTATTTT. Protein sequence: CASSRALTDTQYF.

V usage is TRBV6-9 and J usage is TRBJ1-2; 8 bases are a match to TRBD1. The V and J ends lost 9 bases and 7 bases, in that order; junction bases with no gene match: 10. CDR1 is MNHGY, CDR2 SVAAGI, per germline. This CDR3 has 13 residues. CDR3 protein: CASLDRVHCGYTF. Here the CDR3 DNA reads TGTGCCAGTTTGGACAGGGTTCATTGTGGCTACACCTTC.

In nucleotides, the CDR3 is TGCGCCAGCAGTGAGTGGGGGACAGGGTCCCTTAAGGCTAACTATGGCTACACCTTC. This encodes CASSEWGTGSLKANYGYTF. The chain uses TRBV10-2 and TRBJ1-2, with TRBD1 identical over 9 bases. CDR3 length equals 19 residues. CDR1 is WSHSY and CDR2 is SAAADI in the germline V gene. V lost 1 base and J lost 0; bases outside the gene matches: 12.